The rows below give T cell receptor beta chains drawn from one sample of a study of lymphopenia after photon versus proton radiotherapy. Measured with immunoSEQ multiplex PCR; TCRdb has only the in-frame clones, and not every one. Counted here are approximately 66,000 clones, more than 75% occurring once; the ten biggest clones make up approximately 2.2%. Sequenced material: peripheral blood, taken from a patient treated with photon-based radiotherapy. These receptors all stem from a man aged 35 to 55 with gastric cancer. Each CDR3 is given with its conserved first and last residue. The D gene is left open where the match is weak. Not all rows give a size; the values are once, few, many and, for expanded clones, a class.

cdr3_aa	cdr3_nt	j_call	d_call	v_call	clone_size
CASSLDWLPSDTQYF	TGTGCCAGCAGCCTAGATTGGCTCCCGTCAGATACGCAGTATTTT	TRBJ2-3	NA	TRBV11-2	NA
CAWSPGQISGNTIYF	TGTGCCTGGAGTCCCGGACAGATCTCTGGAAACACCATATATTTT	TRBJ1-3	NA	TRBV30	NA
CASSLWRRANYGYTF	TGTGCCAGCAGCTTGTGGCGCAGGGCTAACTATGGCTACACCTTC	TRBJ1-2	NA	TRBV5-5	NA
CASSLAPHADSLNTEAFF	TGTGCCAGCAGCTTAGCCCCCCACGCAGATTCCCTAAACACTGAAGCTTTCTTT	TRBJ1-1	NA	TRBV11-2	NA
CASSHGYREGEAFF	TGTGCCAGCTCACATGGTTACAGGGAGGGTGAAGCTTTCTTT	TRBJ1-1	NA	TRBV18	NA
CASSPPAAPTDTQYF	TGTGCCAGCTCACCACCGGCGGCCCCAACAGATACGCAGTATTTT	TRBJ2-3	NA	TRBV18	NA
CASSQVRRAGETQYF	TGTGCCAGCAGCCAAGTGCGGAGGGCGGGAGAGACCCAGTACTTC	TRBJ2-5	NA	TRBV14	once
CASSSTRTDETQYF	TGTGCCAGCAGCTCGACCAGGACGGATGAGACCCAGTACTTC	TRBJ2-5	NA	TRBV5-4	NA
CASSEAPQGPYEQYF	TGTGCCAGCAGTGAAGCGCCCCAGGGTCCCTACGAGCAGTACTTC	TRBJ2-7	NA	TRBV6-1	NA
CASSIRGPLNTEAFF	TGTGCCAGTAGTATACGGGGACCGTTGAACACTGAAGCTTTCTTT	TRBJ1-1	NA	TRBV19	few
CASSLRQGSSPTEAFF	TGCGCCAGCAGCTTGAGGCAGGGATCCTCGCCCACTGAAGCTTTCTTT	TRBJ1-1	NA	TRBV5-1	NA
CASRRRGANTGELFF	TGTGCCAGCAGGCGGCGGGGGGCGAACACCGGGGAGCTGTTTTTT	TRBJ2-2	TRBD2	TRBV13	NA
CASSSQGQGASYEQYF	TGTGCCAGCAGCTCACAAGGACAGGGGGCCTCCTACGAGCAGTACTTC	TRBJ2-7	TRBD1	TRBV7-8	NA
CASSLVAGRNEQYF	TGTGCCAGCAGCTTAGTGGCGGGGCGCAACGAGCAGTACTTC	TRBJ2-7	NA	TRBV7-9	NA
CASSPEGYGYTF	TGTGCCAGCTCACCGGAGGGGTATGGCTACACCTTC	TRBJ1-2	NA	TRBV18	NA
CAWAPEGSRGYTF	TGTGCCTGGGCCCCCGAGGGTTCTCGGGGCTACACCTTC	TRBJ1-2	NA	TRBV30	NA
CASSVGIQGGEKLFF	TGTGCCAGCAGCGTAGGTATACAGGGCGGTGAAAAACTGTTTTTT	TRBJ1-4	NA	TRBV9	NA
CASSLTSGKDIQYF	TGTGCCAGCAGCTTGACTAGCGGTAAAGACATTCAGTACTTC	TRBJ2-4	TRBD2	TRBV7-9	NA
CASSPGTGLNQPQHF	TGTGCCAGCAGCCCCGGGACAGGACTCAATCAGCCCCAGCATTTT	TRBJ1-5	TRBD1	TRBV27	NA
CASSLGSGDTQYF	TGTGCCAGCAGCTTGGGGTCGGGCGATACGCAGTATTTT	TRBJ2-3	NA	TRBV5-5	NA
CASSPRVGLLAGELFF	TGTGCTAGCAGCCCCCGGGTCGGACTATTGGCCGGGGAGCTGTTTTTT	TRBJ2-2	NA	TRBV7-7	NA
CASSQAPGSSETQYF	TGCGCCAGCAGCCAAGCTCCTGGTTCTTCAGAGACCCAGTACTTC	TRBJ2-5	NA	TRBV4-3	NA
CSGANGEKLFF	TGCAGTGGGGCTAACGGTGAAAAACTGTTTTTT	TRBJ1-4	NA	TRBV20-1	once
CASSLVYSPNEQFF	TGCGCCAGCAGCTTGGTGTACAGCCCCAATGAGCAGTTCTTC	TRBJ2-1	NA	TRBV5-1	NA
CASSGPLRYNEQFF	TGTGCCAGTAGTGGGCCCCTCCGGTACAATGAGCAGTTCTTC	TRBJ2-1	NA	TRBV19	NA
CASSQDRGGYGYTF	TGTGCCAGCAGCCAAGACAGGGGAGGGTATGGCTACACCTTC	TRBJ1-2	NA	TRBV4-2	NA
CASSPQIHSGNTIYF	TGTGCCAGCTCACCACAGATTCACTCTGGAAACACCATATATTTT	TRBJ1-3	NA	TRBV18	NA
CASGPDINQPQHF	TGTGCTAGTGGTCCGGACATCAATCAGCCCCAGCATTTT	TRBJ1-5	NA	TRBV12-5	NA
CASSEGQYQETQYF	TGTGCCAGCAGTGAAGGACAGTACCAAGAGACCCAGTACTTC	TRBJ2-5	NA	TRBV25-1	NA
CASSLTGVDTEAFF	TGTGCCAGCAGCTTGACGGGGGTGGATACTGAAGCTTTCTTT	TRBJ1-1	NA	TRBV5-4	NA
CASSLTSTSYEQYF	TGTGCCAGCAGCTTAACGAGCACCTCCTACGAGCAGTACTTC	TRBJ2-7	NA	TRBV5-6	NA
CASSLAPNQETQYF	TGTGCCAGCAGCTTAGCGCCGAACCAAGAGACCCAGTACTTC	TRBJ2-5	NA	TRBV7-2	NA
CASSPSRTIYEQYF	TGTGCCAGCTCACCATCGCGGACGATCTACGAGCAGTACTTC	TRBJ2-7	NA	TRBV18	once
CASSLGLSTDLTDTQYF	TGTGCCAGCAGCCTTGGACTCTCCACTGACTTAACAGATACGCAGTATTTT	TRBJ2-3	NA	TRBV7-2	NA